This T cell receptor (beta chain) originates from a study of blood T cell repertoires in COVID-19. Study details: From the United States, Italy and Spain came samples of acute and convalescent COVID-19. T cells, B-cell-depleted T cells, or PBMCs provided the cDNA or gDNA that served as material.

Per the germline V gene, CDR1 is ENHRY and CDR2 is SYGVKD. This CDR3 contains 13 residues. V was cut by 6 bases and J by 1 base, with 9 bases left in between. Per the study methods: The authors estimated nucleated cell counts from reference gene primer amplification. Only in-frame clones appear in the TCRdb table, and some are missing; sequencing was by immunoSEQ multiplex PCR. V and J calls and clone size are those listed in that table; D and trimming were worked out from the DNA. The table lists about 92,000 clones, around 80% of them singletons. Sequencing input: peripheral blood. The TCR sequence derives from a man in his fifties or sixties who had recovered from COVID-19. V gene TRBV10-3 combines with J gene TRBJ2-5; a weak D match, TRBD1 (6 bases). This CDR3 reads CAIRDSFQETQYF. CDR3 bases: TGTGCCATCAGGGACAGCTTCCAAGAGACCCAGTACTTC.